This T cell receptor beta chain was documented in a study of breast tumors, draining lymph nodes, adjacent tissues. Study results and caveats: Tumor TCR diversity was below lymph nodes but above nontumor tissue. Data only fit, rather than demonstrated, lymph node origin of most tumor T cells. Findings are consistent with lymph node origin and intratumoral expansion of most tumor T cells.

The lymph nodes were axillary draining lymph nodes from breast cancer patients. Trimming pared 1 base from V and 7 bases from J, leaving 8 bases between. The CDR3 has 14 residues. CDR1 LGHDT and CDR2 YNNKEL come from the germline V gene (reference sequence). This clonotype was picked up many times. Its antigen is as yet unknown. TCRdb re-derived calls from the multiplex PCR reads in MiXCR, one entry per CDR3 protein. The profile shows about 230,000 distinct CDR3 sequences, approximately 31% of them singletons. The V and J genes are TRBV3-1 and TRBJ1-6; the D is unclear. Sequenced input: axillary lymph node tissue. This TCR was recovered from a female donor with breast cancer. Some clones in this sample may be carry-over from other donors' samples. CDR3 DNA sequence: TGTGCCAGCAGCCAAGTAATGAGGAATTCACCCCTCCACTTT. It is translated as CASSQVMRNSPLHF.